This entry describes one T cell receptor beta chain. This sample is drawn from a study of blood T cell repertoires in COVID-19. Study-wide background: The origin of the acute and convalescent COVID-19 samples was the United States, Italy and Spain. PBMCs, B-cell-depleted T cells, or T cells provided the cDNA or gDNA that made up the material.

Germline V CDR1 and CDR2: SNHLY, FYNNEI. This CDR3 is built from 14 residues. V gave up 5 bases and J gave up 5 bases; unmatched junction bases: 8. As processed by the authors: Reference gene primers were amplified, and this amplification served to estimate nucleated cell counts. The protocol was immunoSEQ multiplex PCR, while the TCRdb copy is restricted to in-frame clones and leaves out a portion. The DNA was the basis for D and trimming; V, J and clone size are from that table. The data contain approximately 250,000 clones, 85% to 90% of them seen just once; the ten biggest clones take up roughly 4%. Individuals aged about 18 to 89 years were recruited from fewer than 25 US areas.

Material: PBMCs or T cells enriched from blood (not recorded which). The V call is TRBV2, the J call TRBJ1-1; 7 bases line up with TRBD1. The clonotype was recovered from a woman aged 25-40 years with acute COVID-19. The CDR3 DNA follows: TGTGCCAGCAGTCGGGACAGCAGATGGACTGAAGCTTTCTTT. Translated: CASSRDSRWTEAFF.